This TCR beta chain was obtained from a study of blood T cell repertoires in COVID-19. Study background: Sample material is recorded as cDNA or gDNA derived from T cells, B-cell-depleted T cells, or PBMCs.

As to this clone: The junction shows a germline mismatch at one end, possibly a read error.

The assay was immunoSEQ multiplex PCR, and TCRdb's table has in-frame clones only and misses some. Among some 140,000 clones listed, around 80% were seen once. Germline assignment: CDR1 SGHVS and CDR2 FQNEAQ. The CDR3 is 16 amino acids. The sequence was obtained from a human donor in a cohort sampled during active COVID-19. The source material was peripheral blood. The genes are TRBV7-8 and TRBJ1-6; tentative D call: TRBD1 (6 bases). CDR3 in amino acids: CASSRRRDTYNSPLHF. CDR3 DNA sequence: TGTGCCAGCAGCCGACGACGGGACACCTACAATTCACCCCTCCACTTT.